Below are 31 T cell receptor beta chains sequenced from a single sample in a study of beta chain features in type 1 diabetes. Overall study results and limits: Across all four CD4+ subsets, people with type 1 diabetes showed modestly shorter TCRB CDR3s.

The isolated RNA, all of it, was reverse transcribed, so expressed TCRB transcripts were what got sequenced. Here immunoSEQ multiplex PCR was the method, and the copy in TCRdb shows in-frame clones only, minus some. The sample records approximately 250,000 clones, under 13% being singletons. Their specific antigens are unknown. Sequencing used naive CD4+ T cells from blood. The receptors were sampled from a man aged 25-40 years with type 1 diabetes.

This clone was observed a few times. One end of the junction varies from germline; a read error may be responsible. The chain uses TRBV7-7 and TRBJ2-5, with 8 bases that match TRBD1. The germline V gene encodes CDR1 SSHAT and CDR2 FNYEAQ (reference sequence). This CDR3 contains 14 residues. For the CDR3, the DNA is TGTGCTAGCAGCTCAGGGGGCCGGCTGGAGACCCAGTACTTC. As protein: CASSSGGRLETQYF.

This clone was picked up a small number of times. The chain links TRBV9 to TRBJ1-2; D uncertain. The V and J ends lost 4 bases and 5 bases respectively, with 15 bases between them. This CDR3 spans 14 amino acids. Germline values: CDR1 SGDLS, CDR2 YYNGEE. CDR3 DNA sequence: TGTGCCAGCAGCCCTCTCGGTCTGAATTATGGCTACACCTTC. It is translated as CASSPLGLNYGYTF. The whole variable domain, filled in from reference TRBV9 and TRBJ1-2, reads DSGVTQTPKHLITATGQRVTLRCSPRSGDLSVYWYQQSLDQGLQFLIQYYNGEERAKGNILERFSAQQFPDLHSELNLSSLELGDSALYFCASSPLGLNYGYTFGSGTRLTVV.

CDR3 sequence reads: CASSAAEGSPLHF. The CDR3 coding sequence is TGTGCCAGCAGTGCGGCGGAGGGTTCACCCCTCCACTTT. The chain uses TRBV2 and TRBJ1-6; D is unclear. Germline CDR1 is SNHLY and CDR2 is FYNNEI. The CDR3 runs 13 residues. V was trimmed by 4 bases and J by 9 bases, leaving 10 bases between them. The complete variable domain, with remaining parts taken from reference TRBV2 and TRBJ1-6, reads EPEVTQTPSHQVTQMGQEVILRCVPISNHLYFYWYRQILGQKVEFLVSFYNNEISEKSEIFDDQFSVERPDGSNFTLKIRSTKLEDSAMYFCASSAAEGSPLHFGNGTRLTVT.

The V call is TRBV9, the J call TRBJ2-7, with 7 bases fitting TRBD1. Germline assignment: CDR1 SGDLS and CDR2 YYNGEE. This CDR3 comprises 14 residues. V lost 3 bases to trimming and J lost 3 bases; unmatched junction nucleotides: 6. The CDR3 DNA sequence: TGTGCCAGCAGCGGCGGACAGGACCGCTACGAGCAGTACTTC. Amino acid sequence: CASSGGQDRYEQYF.

The rearrangement links TRBV29-1 to TRBJ2-2; perhaps TRBD2 as D (6 bases). The V gene lost 4 bases and the J gene lost 3 bases, with 15 bases spanning the gap. The germline V gene encodes CDR1 SQVTM and CDR2 ANQGSEA. CDR3 length: 15 amino acids. The CDR3 DNA reads as TGCAGCGTTGTTGGGCGGGGCGGCGACACCGGGGAGCTGTTTTTT. Its protein is CSVVGRGGDTGELFF.

The chain joins TRBV5-1 to TRBJ1-1, with TRBD1 identical over 7 bases. Germline CDR1 SGHRS, CDR2 YFSETQ. This CDR3 comprises 15 residues. V shed 2 bases, J shed 3 bases, and the junction held 7 bases outside the gene matches. The chain's CDR3 is CASSFAPTGYTEAFF. For the CDR3, the DNA is TGCGCCAGCAGCTTCGCTCCGACAGGGTACACTGAAGCTTTCTTT.

The chain joins TRBV9 to TRBJ2-2, with 10 bases that match TRBD1. This CDR3 has 17 amino acids. Germline V CDR1 and CDR2: SGDLS, YYNGEE. Trimming took 2 bases from V and 7 from J; bases not matched to a gene: 11. The CDR3 here is CASSVNQDRGNGGELFF. As DNA, the CDR3 is TGTGCCAGCAGCGTTAATCAGGACAGGGGGAATGGCGGGGAGCTGTTTTTT.

A few counts support this clone. This rearrangement joins TRBV7-3 to TRBJ2-7; 9 bases map to TRBD1. CDR3 size: 15 residues. The J segment lost 5 bases and the V segment lost 1 base, leaving 6 bases of the junction unmatched. Germline values: CDR1 SGHTA, CDR2 FQGTGA. The CDR3 DNA is TGTGCCAGCAGCTTAAGTCGGGACAGGGTTGACGAGCAGTACTTC. Protein product: CASSLSRDRVDEQYF.

This clone was seen just once. The chain combines TRBV9 with TRBJ2-5; D call uncertain. The germline V gene has CDR1 SGDLS and CDR2 YYNGEE. V lost 0 bases and J 1 base, leaving 4 bases between the germline ends. The CDR3 consists of 13 residues. CDR3 sequence: CASSVATQETQYF. CDR3 DNA sequence: TGTGCCAGCAGCGTAGCTACCCAAGAGACCCAGTACTTC.

The V and J genes are TRBV5-6 and TRBJ2-5; 7 positions agree with TRBD2. The CDR3 is made up of 14 amino acids. The V gene's germline CDR1 is SGHDT and CDR2 YYEEEE. Germline trimming cut 0 bases from V and 5 bases from J; bases unmatched to any gene: 4. The CDR3 loop reads CASSLERGWETQYF. In nucleotides, the CDR3 is TGTGCCAGCAGCTTGGAGCGGGGCTGGGAGACCCAGTACTTC.

This clone was observed a few times. The CDR3 sequence is CASSQDRDTQYF. The CDR3 DNA sequence: TGCGCCAGCAGCCAAGATCGGGATACGCAGTATTTT. The chain is built from TRBV4-1 and TRBJ2-3; no clear D gene. Trimming removed 0 bases at V and 6 bases at J, with 4 bases between. There are 12 residues in the CDR3. Germline CDR1 reads MGHRA; CDR2 reads YSYEKL.

The V call is TRBV29-1, the J call TRBJ1-4; D is possibly TRBD1 (6 bases). V lost 4 bases to trimming and J lost 8 bases, with 11 bases between them. Per the germline V gene, CDR1 is SQVTM and CDR2 is ANQGSEA. The CDR3 totals 12 residues. CDR3 DNA: TGCAGCGTTGGGGACACCAAGGAAAAACTGTTTTTT. Protein sequence: CSVGDTKEKLFF.

The chain joins TRBV2 to TRBJ2-3; possible D gene TRBD2, 6 bases. Trimming took 6 bases from V and 7 from J, leaving 11 bases between them. The CDR3 is 12 residues long. The germline gives CDR1 SNHLY, CDR2 FYNNEI. DNA of the CDR3: TGTGCCAGCAGCGGGGGTGGCAATACGCAGTATTTT. Protein product: CASSGGGNTQYF.

This clone showed up just a few times. The V gene is TRBV14, the J gene TRBJ1-1; D is unclear. This CDR3 has 14 amino acids. V was pared by 5 bases and J by 0 bases, with 10 bases between. Germline V lookup: CDR1 SGHDN, CDR2 FVKESK. DNA of the CDR3: TGTGCCAGCAGCAGAGGATGGATGAACACTGAAGCTTTCTTT. It encodes CASSRGWMNTEAFF.

V usage is TRBV5-4 and J usage is TRBJ2-3, with D tentatively TRBD2 (8 bases). CDR1 SGHNT and CDR2 YYREEE come from the germline V gene (reference sequence). The germline V and J ends were trimmed by 2 bases and 6 bases, with 19 bases remaining between them. The length of the CDR3 is 16 residues. CDR3 amino acids: CASSLPREGARDTQYF. The CDR3 DNA is TGTGCCAGCAGCTTACCTCGGGAGGGGGCCAGGGATACGCAGTATTTT.

This clone has a handful of counts. The chain joins TRBV7-2 to TRBJ2-1; no definite D call. V was pared by 0 bases and J by 0 bases, with 3 bases between. Germline values: CDR1 SGHTA, CDR2 FQGNSA. The CDR3 runs to 14 residues. The CDR3, as DNA: TGTGCCAGCAGCTTAGCTAGCTCCTACAATGAGCAGTTCTTC. This gives the protein CASSLASSYNEQFF.

This chain connects TRBV28 to TRBJ1-1; 11 bases are a match to TRBD1. In germline, CDR1 is MDHEN, CDR2 SYDVKM. Losses at the gene ends were 4 bases for V and 7 bases for J; bases not matched to a gene: 8. CDR3 length equals 15 residues. The CDR3 here is CASSSPGQGGSEAFF. CDR3 in DNA: TGTGCCAGCAGTTCCCCGGGACAGGGGGGCAGTGAAGCTTTCTTT.

This clone turned up a few times. The rearrangement joins TRBV18 to TRBJ1-5; possibly TRBD1 for D (5 bases). Trimming stripped 4 bases from V and 5 bases from J, with 12 bases between. CDR1 and CDR2 from the germline V gene are KGHSH and LQKENI. The CDR3 is 14 residues long. Here the CDR3 reads CASSQQTDYQPQHF. The CDR3 coding sequence is TGTGCCAGCTCACAACAGACAGACTATCAGCCCCAGCATTTT.

The chain is built from TRBV10-1 and TRBJ2-7, with 9 positions matching TRBD1. V was pared by 4 bases and J by 4 bases, with 5 bases of the junction left unmatched. CDR3 size: 14 residues. Looked up from germline, CDR1 is WNHNN and CDR2 is SYGVQD (reference sequence). The CDR3 DNA sequence: TGCGCCAGCAGTGGGGGACAGGGAGCTTACGAGCAGTACTTC. This sequence encodes CASSGGQGAYEQYF.

The V gene is TRBV29-1, the J gene TRBJ2-3; 10 bases are shared with TRBD2. V was clipped by 6 bases and J by 1 base; unmatched bases: 4. The germline V gene encodes CDR1 SQVTM and CDR2 ANQGSEA. The CDR3 is 14 amino acids. The CDR3 region has the DNA TGCAGCGTAAGCGGGGGGGTGGGCACAGATACGCAGTATTTT. Translation: CSVSGGVGTDTQYF.

V and J are TRBV2 and TRBJ2-5; D might be TRBD2 (6 bases). Germline-derived CDR1 and CDR2 are SNHLY and FYNNEI. The V gene lost 2 bases and the J gene lost 2 bases, with 12 bases spanning the gap. The CDR3 spans 15 residues. CDR3 in amino acids: CASSEQGLGQETQYF. CDR3 DNA: TGTGCCAGCAGTGAACAGGGACTCGGACAAGAGACCCAGTACTTC.

This clone was observed a few times. The rearrangement joins TRBV7-9 to TRBJ1-4; TRBD1 matches 9 bases. This CDR3 region has 16 residues. The ends lost 5 bases at V and 6 bases at J; junction bases unmatched: 10. Per the germline V gene, CDR1 is SEHNR and CDR2 is FQNEAQ (reference sequence). The CDR3 loop is CASSPEWDRVHEKLFF. DNA of the CDR3: TGTGCCAGCAGCCCCGAGTGGGACAGGGTTCATGAAAAACTGTTTTTT.

CDR3 in amino acids: CASSLEGGGSNQPQHF. CDR3 nucleotide sequence: TGTGCCAGCAGCCTAGAGGGAGGCGGTAGCAATCAGCCCCAGCATTTT. J is TRBJ1-5 and V is TRBV7-9, with D unresolved. This CDR3 is built from 16 residues. V was pared by 5 bases and J by 0 bases, with 14 bases between. The V gene's germline CDR1 is SEHNR and CDR2 FQNEAQ (reference sequence).

The chain joins TRBV7-9 to TRBJ1-5; 7 bases fit TRBD1. CDR3 length equals 14 residues. Germline V gene data show CDR1 as SEHNR and CDR2 as FQNEAQ (reference sequence). The V gene end was trimmed by 5 bases and the J gene end by 4 bases; junction bases not matched to a gene: 5. In DNA, the CDR3 is TGTGCCAGCAGCCCACAGGGGAGAAATCAGCCCCAGCATTTT. Translation gives CASSPQGRNQPQHF. The variable domain in full, completed from reference TRBV7-9 and TRBJ1-5, reads DTGVSQNPRHKITKRGQNVTFRCDPISEHNRLYWYRQTLGQGPEFLTYFQNEAQLEKSRLLSDRFSAERPKGSFSTLEIQRTEQGDSAMYLCASSPQGRNQPQHFGDGTRLSIL.

This clone has only a few counts. The genes are TRBV7-9 and TRBJ2-3, with D perhaps TRBD1 (5 bases). The CDR3 consists of 15 residues. CDR1 is SEHNR and CDR2 is FQNEAQ in the germline V gene (reference sequence). V lost 5 bases, J lost 4 bases, and 16 bases lay in between. As DNA, the CDR3 is TGTGCCAGCAGCGATACCGGACACTCGGCAGATACGCAGTATTTT. Amino acid sequence: CASSDTGHSADTQYF.

V gene TRBV2 combines with J gene TRBJ2-7; possible D gene TRBD2, 5 bases. The CDR3 contains 14 residues. V dropped 7 bases and J dropped 0 bases, with 13 bases sitting between them. Germline lookup yields CDR1 SNHLY and CDR2 FYNNEI. In DNA, the CDR3 is TGTGCCAGCATGTTCAGCGACTACTCCTACGAGCAGTACTTC. This encodes CASMFSDYSYEQYF.

The rearrangement links TRBV19 to TRBJ2-3; the match to TRBD2 covers 10 bases. Germline V lookup: CDR1 LNHDA, CDR2 SQIVND (reference sequence). This CDR3 is built from 14 residues. The V and J ends lost 7 bases and 4 bases, in that order; junction bases with no gene match: 5. The CDR3 DNA sequence: TGTGCCAGTACCCCCAGCGGGAGGGCAGATACGCAGTATTTT. It translates to CASTPSGRADTQYF.

The genes are TRBV18 and TRBJ2-1; 7 bases are a match to TRBD2. The germline gives CDR1 KGHSH, CDR2 LQKENI. V trimming: 2 bases; J trimming: 7 bases; junction bases outside the gene matches: 5. This CDR3 spans 14 amino acids. Here the CDR3 DNA reads TGTGCCAGCTCACCATTTACTAGCGAGAATGAGCAGTTCTTC. Encoded protein: CASSPFTSENEQFF.

This clone was seen only a few times. Here the CDR3 DNA reads TGTGCCAGTAGTTTGACGGGATACGAGCAGTACTTC. Translating gives CASSLTGYEQYF. The genes are TRBV19 and TRBJ2-7; TRBD2 might be the D (5 bases). Germline assignment: CDR1 LNHDA and CDR2 SQIVND (reference sequence). The V end lost 5 bases, the J end lost 4 bases, and 9 bases lay between the germline ends. CDR3 length: 12 residues.

V gene TRBV7-6 combines with J gene TRBJ2-2, with D possibly matching TRBD2 (5 bases). This CDR3 spans 12 amino acids. Germline-derived CDR1 and CDR2 are SGHVS and FNYEAQ. Trimming shortened V by 5 bases and J by 8 bases, and 9 bases separated the two germline ends. The CDR3 DNA reads as TGTGCCAGCAGCCAACAGCGGGGGGAGCTGTTTTTT. Its translation is CASSQQRGELFF.

The table lists this clone with a few counts. The chain joins TRBV14 to TRBJ1-2; D gene ambiguous. The germline CDR1 and CDR2 sequences are SGHDN and FVKESK. The CDR3 sequence is 12 residues long. With 3 bases removed from V and 5 bases from J, the gap between germline ends came to 7 bases. This chain's CDR3 is CASSQSSYGYTF. The CDR3 nucleotides read TGTGCCAGCAGCCAGTCGTCGTATGGCTACACCTTC.